This T cell receptor (beta chain) was captured in a study of OX40 agonist ivuxolimab in advanced cancers. Germline V gives CDR1 WSHSY, CDR2 SAAADI. Trimming took 6 bases from V and 2 from J, leaving 8 bases between them. The CDR3 totals 13 residues. As to this clone: Its antigen is as yet unknown.

The study, taken as a whole, reports: Nonresponders included some who also had low normalized T-cell clonal expansion.

TCRdb's copy holds only in-frame clones and misses some; the assay was immunoSEQ multiplex PCR. The sample gives under 65,000 clones, 90% to 95% of which show up once; over 10% is in the top ten. Any history of autoimmune disease or systemic immunosuppression disqualified patients. The J gene is TRBJ1-3, the V gene TRBV10-2; D is perhaps TRBD1 (5 bases). The input for sequencing was CD4+ or CD8+ T cells sorted from blood, taken in a trial of the OX40 agonist ivuxolimab. The sequence was collected from an adult with an advanced solid tumor such as melanoma, head and neck, liver or kidney cancer. This CDR3 reads CASRTGAGNTIYF. For the CDR3, the DNA is TGCGCCAGCAGAACGGGGGCTGGAAACACCATATATTTT.